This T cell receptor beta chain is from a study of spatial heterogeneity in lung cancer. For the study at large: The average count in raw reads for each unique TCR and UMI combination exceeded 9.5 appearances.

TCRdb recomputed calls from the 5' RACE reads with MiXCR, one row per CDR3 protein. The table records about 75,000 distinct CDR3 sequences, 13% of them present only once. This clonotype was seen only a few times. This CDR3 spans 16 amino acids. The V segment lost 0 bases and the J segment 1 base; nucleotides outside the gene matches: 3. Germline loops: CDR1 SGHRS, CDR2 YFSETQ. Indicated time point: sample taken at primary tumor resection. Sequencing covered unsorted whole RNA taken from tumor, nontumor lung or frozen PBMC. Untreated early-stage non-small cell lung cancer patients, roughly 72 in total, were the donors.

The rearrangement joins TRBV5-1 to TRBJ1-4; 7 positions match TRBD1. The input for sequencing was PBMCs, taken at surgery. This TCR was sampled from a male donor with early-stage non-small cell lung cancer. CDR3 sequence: CASSLGQGLTNEKLFF. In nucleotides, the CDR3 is TGCGCCAGCAGCTTGGGACAGGGCCTAACTAATGAAAAACTGTTTTTT.